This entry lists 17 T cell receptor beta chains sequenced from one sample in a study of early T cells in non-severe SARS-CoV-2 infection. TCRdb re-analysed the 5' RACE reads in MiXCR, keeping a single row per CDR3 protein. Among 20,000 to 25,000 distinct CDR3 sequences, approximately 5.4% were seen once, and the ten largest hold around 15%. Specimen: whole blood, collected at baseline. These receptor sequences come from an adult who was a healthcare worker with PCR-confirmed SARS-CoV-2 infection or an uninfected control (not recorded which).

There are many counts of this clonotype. CDR3 sequence (DNA): TGTGCCAGCAGCTTTCCCAGTGGCCAAGAGACCCAGTACTTC. It codes for CASSFPSGQETQYF. The chain combines TRBV5-4 with TRBJ2-5; no definite D call. Germline V gene data show CDR1 as SGHNT and CDR2 as YYREEE (reference sequence). This CDR3 is 14 amino acids long. The ends were cut back, 2 bases at V and 1 base at J, with 9 bases in the middle.

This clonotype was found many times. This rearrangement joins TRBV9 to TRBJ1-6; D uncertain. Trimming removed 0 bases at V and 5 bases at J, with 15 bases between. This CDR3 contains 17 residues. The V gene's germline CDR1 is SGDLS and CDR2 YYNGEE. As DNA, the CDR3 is TGTGCCAGCAGCGTAGCTCTCCAGGACGGAGATAATTCACCCCTCCACTTT. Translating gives CASSVALQDGDNSPLHF.

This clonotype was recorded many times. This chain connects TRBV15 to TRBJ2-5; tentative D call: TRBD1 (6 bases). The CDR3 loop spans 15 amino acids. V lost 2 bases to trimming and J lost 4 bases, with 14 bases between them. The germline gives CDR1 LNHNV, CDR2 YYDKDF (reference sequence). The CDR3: CATSRSLTGGETQYF. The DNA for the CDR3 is TGTGCCACCAGCAGATCTCTGACAGGAGGAGAGACCCAGTACTTC.

CDR3 nucleotide sequence: TGTGCCAGCAGTCCCCCCATAGGGACCCAGTACTTC. Its protein product is CASSPPIGTQYF. This chain links TRBV12-3 or TRBV12-4 with TRBJ2-5; unclear D gene. The CDR3 spans 12 residues. Between the trimmed V and J ends, which lost 5 bases and 7 bases, there was a span of 11 bases.

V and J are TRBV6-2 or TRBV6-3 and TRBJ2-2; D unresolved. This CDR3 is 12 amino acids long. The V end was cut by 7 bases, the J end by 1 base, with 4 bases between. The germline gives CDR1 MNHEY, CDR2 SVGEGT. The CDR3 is CASNRNTGELFF. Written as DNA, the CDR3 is TGTGCCAGCAACCGGAACACCGGGGAGCTGTTTTTT.

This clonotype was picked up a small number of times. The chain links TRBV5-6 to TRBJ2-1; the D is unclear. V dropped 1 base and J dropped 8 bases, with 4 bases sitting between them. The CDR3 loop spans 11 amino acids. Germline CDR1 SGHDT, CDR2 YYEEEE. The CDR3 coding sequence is TGTGCCAGCAGCTTGATCGATGAGCAGTTCTTC. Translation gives CASSLIDEQFF.

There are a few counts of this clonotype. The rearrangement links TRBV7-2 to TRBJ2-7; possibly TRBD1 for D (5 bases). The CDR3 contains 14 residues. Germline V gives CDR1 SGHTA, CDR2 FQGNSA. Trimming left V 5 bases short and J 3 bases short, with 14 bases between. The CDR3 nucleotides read TGTGCCAGCAGCCCCCGACAGCTTTACTACGAGCAGTACTTC. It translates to CASSPRQLYYEQYF.

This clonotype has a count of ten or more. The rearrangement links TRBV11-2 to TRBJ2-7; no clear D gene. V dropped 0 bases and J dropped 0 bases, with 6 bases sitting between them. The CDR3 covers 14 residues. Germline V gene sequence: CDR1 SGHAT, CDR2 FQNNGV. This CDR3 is CASSLDHSSYEQYF. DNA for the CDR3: TGTGCCAGCAGCTTAGATCACAGCTCCTACGAGCAGTACTTC.

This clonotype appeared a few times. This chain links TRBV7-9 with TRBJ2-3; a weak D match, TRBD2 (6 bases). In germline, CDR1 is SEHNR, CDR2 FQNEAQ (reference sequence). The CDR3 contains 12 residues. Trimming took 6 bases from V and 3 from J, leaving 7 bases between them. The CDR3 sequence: CASRRGTDTQYF. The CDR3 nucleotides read TGTGCCAGCAGGCGGGGAACAGATACGCAGTATTTT. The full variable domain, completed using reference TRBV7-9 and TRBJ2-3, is DTGVSQNPRHKITKRGQNVTFRCDPISEHNRLYWYRQTLGQGPEFLTYFQNEAQLEKSRLLSDRFSAERPKGSFSTLEIQRTEQGDSAMYLCASRRGTDTQYFGPGTRLTVL.

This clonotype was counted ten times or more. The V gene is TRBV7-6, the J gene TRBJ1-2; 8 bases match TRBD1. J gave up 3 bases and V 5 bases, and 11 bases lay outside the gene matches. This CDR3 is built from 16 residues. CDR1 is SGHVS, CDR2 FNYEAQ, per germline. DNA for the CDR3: TGTGCCAGCAGCCCAGGACAGGGAGTACGTTACTATGGCTACACCTTC. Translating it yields CASSPGQGVRYYGYTF.

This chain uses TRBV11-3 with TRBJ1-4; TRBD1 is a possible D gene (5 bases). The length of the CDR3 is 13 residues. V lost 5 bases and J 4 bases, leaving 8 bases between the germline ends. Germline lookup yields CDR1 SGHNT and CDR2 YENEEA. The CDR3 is CASSRQNNEKLFF. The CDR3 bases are TGTGCCAGCAGCCGACAGAATAATGAAAAACTGTTTTTT. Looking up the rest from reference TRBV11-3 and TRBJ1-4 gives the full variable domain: EAGVVQSPRYKIIEKKQPVAFWCNPISGHNTLYWYLQNLGQGPELLIRYENEEAVDDSQLPKDRFSAERLKGVDSTLKIQPAELGDSAVYLCASSRQNNEKLFFGSGTQLSVL.

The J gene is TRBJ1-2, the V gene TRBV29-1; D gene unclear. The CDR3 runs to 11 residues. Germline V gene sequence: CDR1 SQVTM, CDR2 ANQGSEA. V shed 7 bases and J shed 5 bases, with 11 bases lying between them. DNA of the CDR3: TGCAGCGATTGGAAGCTATATGGCTACACCTTC. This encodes CSDWKLYGYTF. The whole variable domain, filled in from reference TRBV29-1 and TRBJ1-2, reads SAVISQKPSRDICQRGTSLTIQCQVDSQVTMMFWYRQQPGQSLTLIATANQGSEATYESGFVIDKFPISRPNLTFSTLTVSNMSPEDSSIYLCSDWKLYGYTFGSGTRLTVV.

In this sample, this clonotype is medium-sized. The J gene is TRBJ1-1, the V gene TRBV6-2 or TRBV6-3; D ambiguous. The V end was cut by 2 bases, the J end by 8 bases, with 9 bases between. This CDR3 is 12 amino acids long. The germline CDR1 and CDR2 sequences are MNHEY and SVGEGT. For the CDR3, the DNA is TGTGCCAGCAGTTACGGAGGGAGCGAAGCTTTCTTT. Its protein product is CASSYGGSEAFF.

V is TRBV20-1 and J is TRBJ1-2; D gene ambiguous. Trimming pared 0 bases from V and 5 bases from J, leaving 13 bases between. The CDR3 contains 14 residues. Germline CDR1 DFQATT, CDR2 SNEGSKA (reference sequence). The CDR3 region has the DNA TGCAGTGCTAGAGATCACCCGGGAAGTTATGGCTACACCTTC. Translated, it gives CSARDHPGSYGYTF.

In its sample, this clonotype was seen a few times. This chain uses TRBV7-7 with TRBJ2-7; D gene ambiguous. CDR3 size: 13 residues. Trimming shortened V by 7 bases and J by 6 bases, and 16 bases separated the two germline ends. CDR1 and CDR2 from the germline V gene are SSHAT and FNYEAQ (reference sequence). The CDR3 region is CASTPELGLEQYF. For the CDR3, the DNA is TGTGCCAGCACCCCCGAATTGGGCCTCGAGCAGTACTTC.

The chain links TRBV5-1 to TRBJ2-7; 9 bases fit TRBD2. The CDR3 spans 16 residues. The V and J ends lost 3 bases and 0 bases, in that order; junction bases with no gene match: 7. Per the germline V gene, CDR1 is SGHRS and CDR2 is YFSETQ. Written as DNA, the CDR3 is TGCGCCAGCAGCTCCGGGACTAGCCTCAGCTCCTACGAGCAGTACTTC. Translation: CASSSGTSLSSYEQYF.

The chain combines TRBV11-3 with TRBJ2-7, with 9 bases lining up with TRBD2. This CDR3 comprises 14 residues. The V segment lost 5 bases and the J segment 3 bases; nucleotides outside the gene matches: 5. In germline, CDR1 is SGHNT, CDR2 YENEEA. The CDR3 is CASSLSGGDYEQYF. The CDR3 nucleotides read TGTGCCAGCAGCCTTAGCGGGGGCGACTACGAGCAGTACTTC.